This T cell receptor beta chain was found in a study of T-cell reconstitution after alpha-beta-depleted transplantation in children. Unique molecular identifiers were incorporated into the prepared TCRbeta library. TCRdb itself ran the PCR reads through MiXCR, one entry per CDR3 protein. The table records some 240,000 distinct CDR3 sequences, around 13% of them present only once. Germline lookup yields CDR1 SGHTA and CDR2 FQGNSA. The CDR3 loop spans 16 amino acids. V was pared by 2 bases and J by 6 bases, with 6 bases of the junction left unmatched. The sample consisted of PBMCs from the stem cell graft donor, taken from the stem cell graft. The V call is TRBV7-2, the J call TRBJ2-1; 11 bases are a match to TRBD2. This TCR was sampled from a human donor who donated a stem cell graft to a child with acute lymphoblastic leukemia. The CDR3 loop reads CASSLRGTSGLNEQFF. The CDR3 nucleotides are TGTGCCAGCAGCTTAAGGGGGACTAGCGGTCTCAATGAGCAGTTCTTC. The complete variable domain, with remaining parts taken from reference TRBV7-2 and TRBJ2-1, reads GAGVSQSPSNKVTEKGKDVELRCDPISGHTALYWYRQSLGQGLEFLIYFQGNSAPDKSGLPSDRFSAERTGGSVSTLTIQRTQQEDSAVYLCASSLRGTSGLNEQFFGPGTRLTVL.